This T cell receptor (beta chain) was retrieved from a study of human T cells and chemical hapten exposure. Study at large: Alopecia universalis, totalis or areata was present in patients who were mostly female.

Unique molecular identifiers were affixed to discrete cDNA molecules within the library. In the original processing: Between about 23,224 and 750,000 TCRs appeared in each sample, and the median stood at about 100,000. In TCRdb, the RACE reads were re-called with MiXCR into one record per CDR3 protein. The authors' filters were not applied to this entry. The data hold 82,000 or so distinct CDR3 sequences, with under 15% observed a single time. This sample's time point: patch test 3, about 24 weeks after DPC sensitization. Documented treatment: therapeutic diphenylcyclopropenone sensitization with weekly scalp DPC. Unseparated into fractions, whole blood served as the source from which total RNA was extracted. This CDR3 has 17 amino acids. Germline CDR1 reads KGHSH; CDR2 reads LQKENI. Trimming removed 4 bases at V and 5 bases at J, with 21 bases between.

The gene calls are TRBV18 and TRBJ2-4; maybe TRBD1 (6 bases). The source of this sequence is a woman aged 50 to 60 with alopecia areata. Some clones in this sample may be carry-over from other donors' samples. This specimen consisted of whole blood, obtained in connection with sensitization to the hapten diphenylcyclopropenone (DPC). The CDR3 reads CASSRTNRAPLENIQYF. The CDR3 coding sequence is TGTGCCAGCTCACGTACTAACAGGGCCCCTCTGGAAAACATTCAGTACTTC.